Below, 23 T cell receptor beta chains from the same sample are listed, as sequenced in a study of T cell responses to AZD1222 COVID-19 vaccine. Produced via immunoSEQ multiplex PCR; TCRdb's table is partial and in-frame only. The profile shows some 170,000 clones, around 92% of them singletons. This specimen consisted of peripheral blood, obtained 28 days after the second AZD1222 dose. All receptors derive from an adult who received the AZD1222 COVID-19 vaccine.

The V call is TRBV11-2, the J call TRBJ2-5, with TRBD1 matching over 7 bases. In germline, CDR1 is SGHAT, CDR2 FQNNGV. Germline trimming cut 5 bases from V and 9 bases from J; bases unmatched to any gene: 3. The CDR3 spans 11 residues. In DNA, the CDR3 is TGTGCCAGCAGCCAGCAGGGGGCCCAGTACTTC. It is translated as CASSQQGAQYF.

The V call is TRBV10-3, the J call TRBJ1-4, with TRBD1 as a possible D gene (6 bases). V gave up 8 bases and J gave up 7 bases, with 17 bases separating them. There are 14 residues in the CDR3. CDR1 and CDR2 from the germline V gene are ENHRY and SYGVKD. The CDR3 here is CAIGNPEGGEKLFF. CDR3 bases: TGTGCCATCGGCAACCCTGAGGGGGGTGAAAAACTGTTTTTT.

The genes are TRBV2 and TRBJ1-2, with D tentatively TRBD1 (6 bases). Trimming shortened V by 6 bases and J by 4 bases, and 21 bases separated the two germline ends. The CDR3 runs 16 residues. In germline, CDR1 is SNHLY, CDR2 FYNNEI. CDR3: CASRDLRGFEGYGYTF. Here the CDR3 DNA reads TGTGCCAGCAGGGACCTCAGGGGATTTGAAGGCTATGGCTACACCTTC.

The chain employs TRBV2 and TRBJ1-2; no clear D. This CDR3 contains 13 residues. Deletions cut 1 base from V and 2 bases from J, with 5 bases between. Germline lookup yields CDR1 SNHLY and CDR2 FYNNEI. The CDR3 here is CASSEGVNYGYTF. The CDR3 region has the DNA TGTGCCAGCAGTGAAGGGGTAAACTATGGCTACACCTTC.

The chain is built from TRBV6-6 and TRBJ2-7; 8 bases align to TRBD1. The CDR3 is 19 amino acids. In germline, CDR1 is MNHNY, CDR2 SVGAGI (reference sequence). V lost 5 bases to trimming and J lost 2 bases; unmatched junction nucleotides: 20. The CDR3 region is CASSPSDRGFSPSPYEQYF. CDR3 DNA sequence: TGTGCCAGCAGTCCCAGTGACAGGGGCTTTTCCCCCTCTCCCTACGAGCAGTACTTC.

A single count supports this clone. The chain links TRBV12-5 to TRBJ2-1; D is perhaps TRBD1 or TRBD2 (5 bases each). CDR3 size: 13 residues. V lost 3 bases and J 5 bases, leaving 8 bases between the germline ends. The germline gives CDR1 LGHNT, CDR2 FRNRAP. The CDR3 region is CASGLSGHNEQFF. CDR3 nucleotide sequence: TGTGCTAGTGGTTTATCGGGGCACAATGAGCAGTTCTTC.

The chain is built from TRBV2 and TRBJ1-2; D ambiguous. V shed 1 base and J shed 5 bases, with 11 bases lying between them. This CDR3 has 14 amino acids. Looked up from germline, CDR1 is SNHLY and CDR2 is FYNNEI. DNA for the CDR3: TGTGCCAGCAGTGAAGGGAGCAAGCTGTATGGCTACACCTTC. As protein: CASSEGSKLYGYTF.

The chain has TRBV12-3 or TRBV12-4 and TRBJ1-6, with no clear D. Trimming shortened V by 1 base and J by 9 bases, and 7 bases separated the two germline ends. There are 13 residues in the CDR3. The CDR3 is CASSLGDTSPLHF. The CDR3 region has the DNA TGTGCCAGCAGTTTAGGAGACACTTCACCCCTCCACTTT.

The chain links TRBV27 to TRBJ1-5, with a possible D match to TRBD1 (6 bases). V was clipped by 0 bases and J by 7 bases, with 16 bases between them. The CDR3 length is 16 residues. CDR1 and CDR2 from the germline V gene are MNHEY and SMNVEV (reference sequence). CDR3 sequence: CASSLSYDRFSQPQHF. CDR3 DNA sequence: TGTGCCAGCAGTTTATCCTACGACAGGTTCTCCCAGCCCCAGCATTTT.

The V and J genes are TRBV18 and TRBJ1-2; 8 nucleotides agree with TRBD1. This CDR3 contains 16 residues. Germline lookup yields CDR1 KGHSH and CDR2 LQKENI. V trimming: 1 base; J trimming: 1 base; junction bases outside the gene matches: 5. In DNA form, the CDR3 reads TGTGCCAGCTCACCACGCGGACAGGGAAATAACTATGGCTACACCTTC. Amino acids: CASSPRGQGNNYGYTF.

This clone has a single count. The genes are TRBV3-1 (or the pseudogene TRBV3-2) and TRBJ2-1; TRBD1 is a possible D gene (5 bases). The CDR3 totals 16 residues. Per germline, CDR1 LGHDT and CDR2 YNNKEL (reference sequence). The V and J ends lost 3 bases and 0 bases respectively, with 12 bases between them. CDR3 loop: CASSHYRISSYNEQFF. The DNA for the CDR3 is TGTGCCAGCAGCCATTACAGGATAAGCTCCTACAATGAGCAGTTCTTC.

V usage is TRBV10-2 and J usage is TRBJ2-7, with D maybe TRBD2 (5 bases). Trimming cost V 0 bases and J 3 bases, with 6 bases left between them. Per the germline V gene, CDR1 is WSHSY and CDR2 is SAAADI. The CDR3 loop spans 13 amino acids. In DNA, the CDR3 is TGCGCCAGCAGTGAGTCGGGAGTCTACGAGCAGTACTTC. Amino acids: CASSESGVYEQYF.

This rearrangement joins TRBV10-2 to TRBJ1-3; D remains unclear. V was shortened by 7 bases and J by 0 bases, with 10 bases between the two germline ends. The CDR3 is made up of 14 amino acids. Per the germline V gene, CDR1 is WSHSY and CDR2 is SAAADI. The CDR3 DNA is TGCGCCAGCACCCCCCCCAGCTCTGGAAACACCATATATTTT. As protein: CASTPPSSGNTIYF.

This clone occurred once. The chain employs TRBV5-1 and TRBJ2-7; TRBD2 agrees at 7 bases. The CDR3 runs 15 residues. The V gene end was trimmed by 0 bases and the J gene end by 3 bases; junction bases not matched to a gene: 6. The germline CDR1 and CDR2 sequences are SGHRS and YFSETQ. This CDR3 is CASSLEGGRIYEQYF. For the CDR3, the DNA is TGCGCCAGCAGCTTGGAGGGCGGGAGAATCTACGAGCAGTACTTC. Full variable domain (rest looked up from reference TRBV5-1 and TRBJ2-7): KAGVTQTPRYLIKTRGQQVTLSCSPISGHRSVSWYQQTPGQGLQFLFEYFSETQRNKGNFPGRFSGRQFSNSRSEMNVSTLELGDSALYLCASSLEGGRIYEQYFGPGTRLTVT.

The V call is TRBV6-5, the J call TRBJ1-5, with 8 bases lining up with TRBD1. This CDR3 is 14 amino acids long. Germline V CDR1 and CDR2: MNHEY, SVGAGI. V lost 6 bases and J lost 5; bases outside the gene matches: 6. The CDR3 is CASSAGTGHQPQHF. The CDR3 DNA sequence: TGTGCCAGCAGCGCCGGGACAGGCCATCAGCCCCAGCATTTT.

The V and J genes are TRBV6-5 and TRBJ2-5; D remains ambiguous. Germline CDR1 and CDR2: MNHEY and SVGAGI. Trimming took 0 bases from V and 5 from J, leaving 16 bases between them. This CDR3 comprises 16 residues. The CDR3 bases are TGTGCCAGCAGTTACTCTGGGGATTCCCCAATGGAGACCCAGTACTTC. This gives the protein CASSYSGDSPMETQYF.

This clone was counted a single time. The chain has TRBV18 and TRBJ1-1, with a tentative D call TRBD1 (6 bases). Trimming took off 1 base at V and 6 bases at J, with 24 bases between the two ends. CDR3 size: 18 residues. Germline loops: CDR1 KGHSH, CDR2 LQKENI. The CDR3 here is CASSPRGGARLVGPEAFF. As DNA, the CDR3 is TGTGCCAGCTCACCACGAGGGGGGGCACGGTTGGTTGGCCCTGAAGCTTTCTTT.

The CDR3 region has the DNA TGTGCCATCAGCGCCATGGGACAGAACTATGGCTACACCTTC. Translation gives CAISAMGQNYGYTF. The gene calls are TRBV10-3 and TRBJ1-2; 7 nucleotides align to TRBD1. Unmatched junction bases numbered 6, after V lost 6 bases and J lost 2 bases. The germline V gene encodes CDR1 ENHRY and CDR2 SYGVKD. The CDR3 length is 14 residues.

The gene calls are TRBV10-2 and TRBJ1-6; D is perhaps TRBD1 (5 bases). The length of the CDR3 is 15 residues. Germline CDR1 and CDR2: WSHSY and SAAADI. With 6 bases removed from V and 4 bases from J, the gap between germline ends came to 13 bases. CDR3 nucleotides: TGCGCCAGCAGGGGGCAGGGAGGGTATAATTCACCCCTCCACTTT. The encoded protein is CASRGQGGYNSPLHF.

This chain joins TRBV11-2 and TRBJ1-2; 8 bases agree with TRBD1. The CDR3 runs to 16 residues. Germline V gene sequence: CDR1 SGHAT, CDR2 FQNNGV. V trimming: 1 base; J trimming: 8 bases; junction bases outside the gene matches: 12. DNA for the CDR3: TGTGCCAGCAGCTTAGCGAGGGACAGGAGGTCGAGGGGCTACACCTTC. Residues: CASSLARDRRSRGYTF.

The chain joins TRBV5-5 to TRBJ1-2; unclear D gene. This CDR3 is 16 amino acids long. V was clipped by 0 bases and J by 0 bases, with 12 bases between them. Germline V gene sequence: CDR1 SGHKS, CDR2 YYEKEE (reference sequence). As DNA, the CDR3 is TGTGCCAGCAGCTTGGTAGCCGGACTTACTAACTATGGCTACACCTTC. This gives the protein CASSLVAGLTNYGYTF.

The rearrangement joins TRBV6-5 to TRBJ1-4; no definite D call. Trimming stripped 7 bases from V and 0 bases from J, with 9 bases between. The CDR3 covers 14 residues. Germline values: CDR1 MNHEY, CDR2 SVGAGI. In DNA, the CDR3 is TGTGCCAGCATCATAGACGCAACTAATGAAAAACTGTTTTTT. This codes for CASIIDATNEKLFF.

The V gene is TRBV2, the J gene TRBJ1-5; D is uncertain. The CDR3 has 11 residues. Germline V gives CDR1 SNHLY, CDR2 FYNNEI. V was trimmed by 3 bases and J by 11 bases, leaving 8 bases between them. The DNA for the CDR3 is TGTGCCAGCAGTGATTACGGGTCCCAGCATTTT. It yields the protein CASSDYGSQHF.